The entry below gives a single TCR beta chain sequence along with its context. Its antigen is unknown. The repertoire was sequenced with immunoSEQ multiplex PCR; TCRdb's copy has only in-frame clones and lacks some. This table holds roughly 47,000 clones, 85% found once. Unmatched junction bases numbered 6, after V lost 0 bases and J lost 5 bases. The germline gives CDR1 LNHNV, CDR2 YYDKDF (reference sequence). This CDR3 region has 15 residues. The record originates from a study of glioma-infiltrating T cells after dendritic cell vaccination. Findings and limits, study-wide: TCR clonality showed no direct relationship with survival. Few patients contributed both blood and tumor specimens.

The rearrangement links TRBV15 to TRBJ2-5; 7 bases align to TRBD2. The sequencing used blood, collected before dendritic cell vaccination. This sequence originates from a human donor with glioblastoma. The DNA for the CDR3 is TGTGCCACCAGCAGAGATCCGGTGCGGGGGGAGACCCAGTACTTC. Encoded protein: CATSRDPVRGETQYF. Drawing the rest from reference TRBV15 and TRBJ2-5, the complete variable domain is DAMVIQNPRYQVTQFGKPVTLSCSQTLNHNVMYWYQQKSSQAPKLLFHYYDKDFNNEADTPDNFQSRRPNTSFCFLDIRSPGLGDTAMYLCATSRDPVRGETQYFGPGTRLLVL.